The clone carrying this TCR beta chain was picked up one time. Its antigen is unidentified. This sample is drawn from a study of cytomegalovirus exposure and HLA in healthy donors. Turning to the study itself: In a previous analysis, approximately 110 million unique TCR beta sequences were found from about 179 million T cells.

Healthy bone marrow donors made up the donor group. The study, taken as a whole, reports: In most subjects, TCR beta sequences reportedly gave accurate predictions of HLA-A and HLA-B alleles.

The PCR contained 60 Vbeta and 13 Jbeta primers. The repertoire was sequenced with immunoSEQ multiplex PCR; TCRdb's copy has only in-frame clones and lacks some. The top ten hold about 5.5% of the sample, which has approximately 99,000 clones, around 81% seen once. The sequence derives from a man aged 40-49 years in good health and CMV-seropositive. The sample taken for sequencing was PBMCs.

For the CDR3, the DNA is TGTGCCAGCAGTTACTTCTCTAGCGAGGGATACGAGCAGTACTTC. Translated: CASSYFSSEGYEQYF. The chain couples TRBV6-5 to TRBJ2-7, with D possibly matching TRBD2 (6 bases). Germline loops: CDR1 MNHEY, CDR2 SVGAGI. This CDR3 has 15 residues. V was shortened by 1 base and J by 4 bases, with 14 bases between the two germline ends.